Listed below are T cell receptor beta chains from one sample, sequenced in a study of OX40 agonist ivuxolimab in advanced cancers. TCRdb's copy holds only in-frame clones and misses some; the assay was immunoSEQ multiplex PCR. The table lists 22,000 or so clones, around 77% of them singletons. Sequences were derived from CD4+ or CD8+ T cells sorted from blood, sampled in a trial of the OX40 agonist ivuxolimab. Source of these receptors: an adult with an advanced solid tumor such as melanoma, head and neck, liver or kidney cancer. CDR3s include the opening cysteine and the closing phenylalanine or tryptophan. D genes are given only for firm matches. Clone sizes are given selectively: once, few, many, or a class where the clone is expanded.

J,V,D,size,CDR3,DNA
TRBJ2-7,TRBV5-6,.,.,CASSVPGHSYEQYF,TGTGCCAGCAGCGTGCCGGGACACTCCTACGAGCAGTACTTC
TRBJ2-1,TRBV27,TRBD1,few,CASSLGGQGFNEQFF,TGTGCCAGCAGTTTGGGCGGACAGGGGTTCAATGAGCAGTTCTTC
TRBJ2-1,TRBV5-1,TRBD1,.,CASSFGTGGNEQFF,TGCGCCAGCAGCTTTGGGACAGGGGGTAATGAGCAGTTCTTC
TRBJ2-2,TRBV27,.,.,CASRGWTGELFF,TGTGCCAGCAGGGGATGGACCGGGGAGCTGTTTTTT
TRBJ2-3,TRBV4-3,.,.,CASSHTGTSTDTQYF,TGCGCCAGCAGCCATACCGGGACCTCAACAGATACGCAGTATTTT
TRBJ2-3,TRBV19,TRBD1,.,CASSPQGDVTDTQYF,TGTGCCAGTAGCCCTCAGGGGGACGTCACAGATACGCAGTATTTT
TRBJ2-7,TRBV27,.,few,CASSHLGPSNEQYF,TGTGCCAGCAGCCACCTTGGGCCGTCGAACGAGCAGTACTTC
TRBJ1-6,TRBV11-2,.,.,CASSASGSPLHF,TGTGCCAGCAGCGCCTCGGGCTCACCCCTCCACTTT
TRBJ2-1,TRBV19,TRBD2,.,CASSHGGAWGEQFF,TGTGCCAGTAGTCACGGGGGGGCCTGGGGAGAGCAGTTCTTC
TRBJ2-5,TRBV19,TRBD2,.,CASSSSGGTGETQYF,TGTGCCAGTAGTTCCAGCGGGGGTACCGGGGAGACCCAGTACTTC
TRBJ2-3,TRBV27,TRBD2,.,CASNQRTSGTDTQYF,TGTGCCAGCAATCAGCGGACTAGCGGCACAGATACGCAGTATTTT
TRBJ1-2,TRBV6-5,.,.,CASSDQGAHYGYTF,TGTGCCAGCAGTGACCAAGGGGCACACTATGGCTACACCTTC